The TCR beta chain under discussion was sequenced for a study of blood T cell repertoires in COVID-19. Across the whole study: Acute and convalescent COVID-19 specimens originated in the United States, Italy and Spain. Nucleic acid was either cDNA or gDNA, and it came from T cells, B-cell-depleted T cells, or PBMCs.

V lost 4 bases, J lost 7 bases, and 13 bases lay in between. The CDR3 has 13 amino acids. Original processing methods: Amplification with reference gene primers provided the estimates of nucleated cell counts. Clones were read by immunoSEQ multiplex PCR, and TCRdb kept only the in-frame ones, dropping some. V and J calls and clone size come straight from that table; D and trimming were deduced from the DNA. The table shows almost 250,000 clones, with around 86% occurring only once. Sequencing input: peripheral blood. V is TRBV12-3 or TRBV12-4 and J is TRBJ1-2; D is undetermined. This sequence was found in a woman aged 60-75 years who had recovered from COVID-19. CDR3 in amino acids: CASSWGFGVGYTF. For the CDR3, the DNA is TGTGCCAGCAGTTGGGGTTTCGGGGTTGGCTACACCTTC.